The present T cell receptor beta chain was sequenced within a study of shared clonotypes between healthy human individuals. Germline CDR1 and CDR2: SGHDN and FVKESK. The CDR3 covers 15 residues. Trimming left V 4 bases short and J 2 bases short, with 15 bases between. Sequencing was performed with immunoSEQ multiplex PCR; in TCRdb, only in-frame clones are kept and a portion is missing. The sample includes 2 million to 2.5 million clones, more than 85% of them seen just once. The specimen was naive CD4+ T cells from PBMCs. Subset meaning: CD45RA+ positively selected. This TCR came from a man aged 18 to 29 in good health. Some clones in this sample may be carry-over from other donors' samples. This chain connects TRBV14 to TRBJ2-7; no reliable D call. CDR3 loop: CASSPLGRITYEQYF. The CDR3 DNA sequence: TGTGCCAGCAGCCCCCTTGGGCGGATTACCTACGAGCAGTACTTC.